This TCR beta chain was observed in a study of cytomegalovirus exposure and HLA in healthy donors. V was cut by 5 bases and J by 0 bases, with 13 bases left in between. Germline CDR1 SGHTA, CDR2 FQGNSA. The CDR3 covers 16 residues. PCR used 60 Vbeta primers and 13 Jbeta primers. Clones were read by immunoSEQ multiplex PCR, and TCRdb kept only the in-frame ones, dropping some. The sample includes 170,000 or so clones, 77% of them seen just once. The rearrangement links TRBV7-2 to TRBJ2-2; a weak D match, TRBD2 (6 bases). The receptor was isolated from a woman aged 55 to 70 in good health and CMV-seropositive. Sequencing was performed on PBMCs. CDR3 sequence (DNA): TGTGCCAGCAGCACTCGGGGACTGTCGAACACCGGGGAGCTGTTTTTT. It is translated as CASSTRGLSNTGELFF.